These T cell receptor beta chains were read from a single sample in a study of T cell changes during pregnancy in multiple sclerosis. Measured with immunoSEQ multiplex PCR; TCRdb has only the in-frame clones, and not every one. Found here are 15,000 to 20,000 clones, around 85% of them singletons; the top ten hold 8.5% to 10%. Material: CD8+ T cells from peripheral blood mononuclear cells, obtained after pregnancy. All receptors derive from a female donor with multiple sclerosis, enrolled in a pregnancy study. Each CDR3 is given with its conserved first and last residue. A D gene is named only where the DNA matches it firmly. Clone size is shown for a subset of rows, as once, few, many or a class of expanded clone.

>15|TRBJ2-3|TRBD2|TRBV7-3|-
CASSPGTTSTDTQYF
TGTGCCAGCAGCCCGGGGACTACTAGCACAGATACGCAGTATTTT
>13|TRBJ2-3|-|TRBV27|once
CASSSTLADTQYF
TGTGCCAGCAGTTCAACTTTAGCAGATACGCAGTATTTT
>13|TRBJ2-7|-|TRBV18|once
CASSPLGGYEQYF
TGTGCCAGCTCACCACTGGGAGGCTACGAGCAGTACTTC
>13|TRBJ2-1|TRBD2|TRBV27|-
CASISGGHNEQFF
TGTGCCAGCATTAGCGGGGGCCACAATGAGCAGTTCTTC
>16|TRBJ2-1|TRBD2|TRBV25-1|-
CASSEFSGSTYNEQFF
TGTGCCAGCAGTGAGTTTAGCGGGAGTACCTACAATGAGCAGTTCTTC
>14|TRBJ2-3|TRBD2|TRBV9|-
CASSLTGGGDTQYF
TGTGCCAGCAGCCTCACGGGGGGGGGAGATACGCAGTATTTT
>16|TRBJ2-1|TRBD1|TRBV7-2|-
CASSLGGRGRNNEQFF
TGTGCCAGCAGCTTAGGAGGCAGGGGGCGAAACAATGAGCAGTTCTTC
>16|TRBJ2-3|TRBD2|TRBV6-4|few
CASSERASGGTDTQYF
TGTGCCAGCAGTGAGAGGGCTAGCGGGGGCACAGATACGCAGTATTTT
>16|TRBJ1-4|-|TRBV9|-
CASSVTGKVRNEKLFF
TGTGCCAGCAGCGTAACAGGGAAGGTCCGTAATGAAAAACTGTTTTTT
>13|TRBJ2-3|TRBD1|TRBV2|-
CATWTGVEDTQYF
TGTGCCACGTGGACAGGGGTGGAAGATACGCAGTATTTT
>13|TRBJ2-1|-|TRBV7-2|-
CASTYGAYNEQFF
TGTGCCAGCACCTACGGGGCCTACAATGAGCAGTTCTTC
>15|TRBJ2-1|-|TRBV28|-
CASFLTGSSYNEQFF
TGTGCCAGCTTCCTAACAGGGAGCTCCTACAATGAGCAGTTCTTC
>13|TRBJ2-7|-|TRBV11-2|-
CASSLGAIYEQYF
TGTGCCAGCAGCTTAGGGGCTATCTACGAGCAGTACTTC
>17|TRBJ2-6|-|TRBV4-3|-
CASSQRMQGTGANVLTF
TGCGCCAGCAGCCAAAGGATGCAGGGAACCGGGGCCAACGTCCTGACTTTC
>21|TRBJ1-6|TRBD1|TRBV10-3|-
CAISENGGQGATSSYNSPLHF
TGTGCCATCAGTGAGAATGGGGGACAGGGGGCGACCAGCTCCTATAATTCACCCCTCCACTTT
>16|TRBJ1-2|TRBD1|TRBV7-6|-
CASSLGTGGMVNGYTF
TGTGCCAGCAGCTTAGGTACAGGGGGAATGGTGAATGGCTACACCTTC
>15|TRBJ1-4|-|TRBV4-3|-
CASSQVRGTNEKLFF
TGCGCCAGCAGCCAAGTCAGGGGAACTAATGAAAAACTGTTTTTT